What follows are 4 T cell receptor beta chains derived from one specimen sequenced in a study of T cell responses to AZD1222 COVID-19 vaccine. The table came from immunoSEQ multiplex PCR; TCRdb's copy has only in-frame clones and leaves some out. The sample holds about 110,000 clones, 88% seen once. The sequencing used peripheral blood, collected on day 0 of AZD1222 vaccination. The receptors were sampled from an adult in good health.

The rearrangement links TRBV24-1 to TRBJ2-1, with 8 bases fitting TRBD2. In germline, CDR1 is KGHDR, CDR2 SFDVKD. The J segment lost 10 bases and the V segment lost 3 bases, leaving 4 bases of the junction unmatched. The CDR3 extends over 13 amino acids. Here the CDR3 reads CATSDKRGREQFF. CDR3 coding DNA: TGTGCCACCAGTGATAAGCGGGGGAGGGAGCAGTTCTTC.

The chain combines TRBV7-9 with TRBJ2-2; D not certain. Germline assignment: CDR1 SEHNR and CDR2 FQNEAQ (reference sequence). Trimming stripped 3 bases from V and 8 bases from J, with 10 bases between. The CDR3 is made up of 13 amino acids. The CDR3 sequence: CASSFSGVGELFF. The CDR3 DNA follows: TGTGCCAGCAGCTTCTCTGGAGTAGGGGAGCTGTTTTTT.

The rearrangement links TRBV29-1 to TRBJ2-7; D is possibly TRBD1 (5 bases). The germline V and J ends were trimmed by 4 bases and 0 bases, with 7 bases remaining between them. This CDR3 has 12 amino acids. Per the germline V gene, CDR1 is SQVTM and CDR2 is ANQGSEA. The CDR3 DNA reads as TGCAGCGTTGTGGACAACTCCTACGAGCAGTACTTC. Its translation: CSVVDNSYEQYF.

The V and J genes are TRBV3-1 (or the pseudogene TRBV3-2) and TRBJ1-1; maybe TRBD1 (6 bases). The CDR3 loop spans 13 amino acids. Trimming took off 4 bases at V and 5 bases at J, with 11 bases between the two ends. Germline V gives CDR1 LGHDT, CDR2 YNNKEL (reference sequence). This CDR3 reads CASSRGPRTEAFF. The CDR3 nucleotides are TGTGCCAGCAGCCGGGGGCCCCGGACTGAAGCTTTCTTT.